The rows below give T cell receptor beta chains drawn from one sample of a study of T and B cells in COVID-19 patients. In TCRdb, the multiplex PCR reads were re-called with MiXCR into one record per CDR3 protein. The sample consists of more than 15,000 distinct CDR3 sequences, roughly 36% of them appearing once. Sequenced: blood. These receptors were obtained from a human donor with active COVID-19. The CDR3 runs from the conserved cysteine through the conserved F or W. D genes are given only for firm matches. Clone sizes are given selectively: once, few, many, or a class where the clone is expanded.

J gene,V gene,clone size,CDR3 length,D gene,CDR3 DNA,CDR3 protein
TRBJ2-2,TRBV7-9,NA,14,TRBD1,TGTGCCAGCAGCGTGGGACAGGGCGCCGGGGAGCTGTTTTTT,CASSVGQGAGELFF
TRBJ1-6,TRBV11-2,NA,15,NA,TGTGCCAGCAGCTTAGTTCCGTTAATAAATTCACCCCTCCACTTT,CASSLVPLINSPLHF
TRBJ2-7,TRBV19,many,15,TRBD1,TGTGCCAGTAGTATTTTACCTGGACAGGGCTACGAGCAGTACTTC,CASSILPGQGYEQYF
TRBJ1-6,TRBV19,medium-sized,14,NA,TGTGCCAGTAGTGTGACAGTACATAATTCACCCCTCCACTTT,CASSVTVHNSPLHF
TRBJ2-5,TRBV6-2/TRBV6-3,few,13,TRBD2,TGTGCCGGTTCCGGACTAGCACAAGAGACCCAGTACTTC,CAGSGLAQETQYF
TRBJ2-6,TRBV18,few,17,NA,TGTGCCAGCTCACCCGCCCATACAGTGTCTGGGGCCAACGTCCTGACTTTC,CASSPAHTVSGANVLTF
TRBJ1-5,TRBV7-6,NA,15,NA,TGTGCCAGCAGCTTAGTTTCTGGGAGCAATCAGCCCCAGCATTTT,CASSLVSGSNQPQHF
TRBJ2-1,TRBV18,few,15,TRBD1,TGTGCCAGCTCACCTTCGGGACAGCTACCCAATGAGCAGTTCTTC,CASSPSGQLPNEQFF
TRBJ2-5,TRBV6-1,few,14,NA,TGTGCCAGCATGGAGGGTGGGCTCCAAGAGACCCAGTACTTC,CASMEGGLQETQYF
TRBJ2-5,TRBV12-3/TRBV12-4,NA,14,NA,TGTGCCAGCAGTTTAGGGGGGGTTGGGGAGACCCAGTACTTC,CASSLGGVGETQYF
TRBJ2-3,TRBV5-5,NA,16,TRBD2,TGTGCCAGCAGCCCCCCCCTAGCGGGGTCCACAGATACGCAGTATTTT,CASSPPLAGSTDTQYF
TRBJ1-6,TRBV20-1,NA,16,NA,TGCAGTGCTAGAGATTTTAGCGCAGGTTATAATTCACCCCTCCACTTT,CSARDFSAGYNSPLHF
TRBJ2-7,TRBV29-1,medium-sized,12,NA,TGCAGCGTTGAAAGGACCGACGGGGAGCAGTACTTC,CSVERTDGEQYF
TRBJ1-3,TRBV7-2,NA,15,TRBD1,TGTGCCAGCAGCCCCGGACAGGGGGCTGGAAACACCATATATTTT,CASSPGQGAGNTIYF
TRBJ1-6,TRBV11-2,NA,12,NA,TGTGCCAGCAGCTTTACTCTTTCACCCCTCCACTTT,CASSFTLSPLHF
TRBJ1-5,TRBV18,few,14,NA,TGTGCCAGCTCACTACAGGGAAGGGATCAGCCCCAGCATTTT,CASSLQGRDQPQHF
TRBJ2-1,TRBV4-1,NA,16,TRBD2,TGCGCCAGCAGCCGAAGAAGCGGGGGAGGTTACAATGAGCAGTTCTTC,CASSRRSGGGYNEQFF
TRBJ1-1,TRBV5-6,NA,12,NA,TGTGCCAGCAGCCGTAGGACGCCTGAAGCTTTCTTT,CASSRRTPEAFF
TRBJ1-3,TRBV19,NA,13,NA,TGTGCCAGTCGGGGGTTGCCCGGAAACACCATATATTTT,CASRGLPGNTIYF
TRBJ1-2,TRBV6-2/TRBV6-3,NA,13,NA,TGTGCCAGCAGTTATACGGCTAACTATGGCTACACCTTC,CASSYTANYGYTF
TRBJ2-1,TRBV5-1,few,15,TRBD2,TGCGCCAGCAGCTCGCTAGCGGGGGGACCCAATGAGCAGTTCTTC,CASSSLAGGPNEQFF
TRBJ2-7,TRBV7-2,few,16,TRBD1,TGTGCCAGCAGCGCAACCGGGACAGGGGTCTCCTACGAGCAGTACTTC,CASSATGTGVSYEQYF
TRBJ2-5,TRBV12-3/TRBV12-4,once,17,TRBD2,TGTGCCAGCAGTTACCCGGGACTAGCGGGGGCCCAAGAGACCCAGTACTTC,CASSYPGLAGAQETQYF
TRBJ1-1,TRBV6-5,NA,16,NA,TGTGCCAGCAGTTACTCTCAGGGGACGGGAAGATCTGAAGCTTTCTTT,CASSYSQGTGRSEAFF
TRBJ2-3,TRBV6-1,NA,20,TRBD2,TGTGCCAGCAGTATAGCGGGGAGGCTAGGATCGGGTGAGTACACAGATACGCAGTATTTT,CASSIAGRLGSGEYTDTQYF
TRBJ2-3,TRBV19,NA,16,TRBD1,TGTGCCAGAAACACCCGGGACAGCTTGCTGGCTGATACGCAGTATTTT,CARNTRDSLLADTQYF
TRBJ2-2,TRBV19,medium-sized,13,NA,TGTGCCAGTAGATTAGCTAACACCGGGGAGCTGTTTTTT,CASRLANTGELFF
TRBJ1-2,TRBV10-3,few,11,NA,TGTGCCATCGAGGGCCTCGACGGCTACACCTTC,CAIEGLDGYTF
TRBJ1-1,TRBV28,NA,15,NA,TGTGCCAGCAGTTTATCTGGGGGCCACAACACTGAAGCTTTCTTT,CASSLSGGHNTEAFF
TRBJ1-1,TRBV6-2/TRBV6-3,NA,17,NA,TGTGCCAGCAGTTACCCCCGTGGCAGTCCTCGGAACACTGAAGCTTTCTTT,CASSYPRGSPRNTEAFF
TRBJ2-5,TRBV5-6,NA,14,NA,TGTGCCAGCAGCTTGGCCAATTTAAGGGATGTCCAGTACTTC,CASSLANLRDVQYF
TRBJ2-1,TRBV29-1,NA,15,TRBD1,TGCAGCGTTGCCGGGACAGGGGAGACGGACAATGAGCAGTTCTTC,CSVAGTGETDNEQFF
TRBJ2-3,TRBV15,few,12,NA,TGTGCCACCAGCAGAGGGCCGGATACGCAGTATTTT,CATSRGPDTQYF
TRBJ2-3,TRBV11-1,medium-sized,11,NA,TGTGCCACAGGTTTCACAGATACGCAGTATTTT,CATGFTDTQYF
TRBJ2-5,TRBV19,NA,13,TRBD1,TGTGCCAGTACCACACAGGGGGCAGAGACCCAGTACTTC,CASTTQGAETQYF
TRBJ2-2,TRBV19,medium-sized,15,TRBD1,TGTGCCAGTAGTCCCGGGACAGGGGGCACCGGGGAGCTGTTTTTT,CASSPGTGGTGELFF
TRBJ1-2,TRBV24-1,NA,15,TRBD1,TGTGCCACCAGTGATTCACGACAGGGAAGTCATGGCTACACCTTC,CATSDSRQGSHGYTF
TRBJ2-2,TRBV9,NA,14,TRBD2,TGTGCCAGCAGGGCGGGGGGGAACACCGGGGAGCTGTTTTTT,CASRAGGNTGELFF
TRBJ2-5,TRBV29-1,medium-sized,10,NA,TGCAGCGTTGATATGGGGACCCAGTACTTC,CSVDMGTQYF
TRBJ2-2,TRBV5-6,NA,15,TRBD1,TGTGCCAGCAGTTTTGACAGGGGAGGCACCGGGGAGCTGTTTTTT,CASSFDRGGTGELFF
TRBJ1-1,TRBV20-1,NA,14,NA,TGCAGTGCCCCAGAGTCGGGTGTTAACACTGAAGCTTTCTTT,CSAPESGVNTEAFF
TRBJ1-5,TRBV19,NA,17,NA,TGTGCCAGTACCCCCTTGGGGGGCGCGAGGAGCAATCAGCCCCAGCATTTT,CASTPLGGARSNQPQHF
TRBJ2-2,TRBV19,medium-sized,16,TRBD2,TGTGCCAGTAGTATAGGCGGCGGGGGGAACACCGGGGAGCTGTTTTTT,CASSIGGGGNTGELFF
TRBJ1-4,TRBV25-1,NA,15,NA,TGTGCCAGCAGTGCCCCTGGAGGCCGGGGAGGAAAACTGTTTTTT,CASSAPGGRGGKLFF